Listed below are T cell receptor beta chains from one sample, sequenced in a study of blood T cell repertoires in COVID-19. The method was immunoSEQ multiplex PCR; TCRdb's version includes in-frame clones alone and lacks a portion of them. Among approximately 120,000 clones, more than 85% were seen once, and the ten largest hold about 1.9%. Specimen: peripheral blood. All receptors come from a man in his fifties with COVID-19, enrolled during active disease. The CDR3 runs from the conserved cysteine through the conserved F or W. Fields, in order: clone size, V gene, D gene, J gene, CDR3 protein, CDR3 DNA. D genes are given only for firm matches. Size is stated for part of the rows, as once, few or many counts, or as a class when the clone is expanded.

NA,TRBV6-5,NA,TRBJ2-7,CASSPGGQSPNQYF,TGTGCCAGCAGCCCGGGTGGACAGTCCCCAAACCAGTACTTC
NA,TRBV7-9,TRBD1,TRBJ2-1,CASSPDRGYYNEQFF,TGTGCCAGCAGCCCCGACAGGGGGTATTACAATGAGCAGTTCTTC
NA,TRBV18,TRBD1,TRBJ2-6,CASSPPGTGTGANVLTF,TGTGCCAGCTCACCACCGGGGACAGGGACTGGGGCCAACGTCCTGACTTTC
few,TRBV5-4,NA,TRBJ2-5,CASSSQGRAQETQYF,TGTGCCAGCAGCTCACAGGGAAGGGCCCAAGAGACCCAGTACTTC
NA,TRBV5-1,TRBD2,TRBJ2-2,CASSYLAGVGSGELFF,TGCGCCAGCAGCTACTTAGCGGGAGTTGGATCCGGGGAGCTGTTTTTT
NA,TRBV15,NA,TRBJ1-5,CATRAASNQPQHF,TGTGCCACCAGGGCGGCTAGCAATCAGCCCCAGCATTTT
NA,TRBV10-3,TRBD2,TRBJ2-1,CAISVKTGGVYNEQFF,TGTGCCATCAGTGTGAAAACGGGAGGAGTCTACAATGAGCAGTTCTTC
NA,TRBV19,NA,TRBJ2-1,CASSIKSGLHNNEQFF,TGTGCCAGTAGTATTAAGTCAGGGTTACACAACAATGAGCAGTTCTTC
NA,TRBV27,NA,TRBJ1-2,CASSLSRAGVGNYGYTF,TGTGCCAGCAGTTTATCGAGGGCAGGGGTAGGGAACTATGGCTACACCTTC
NA,TRBV7-2,TRBD2,TRBJ2-7,CASSNLPLAYVSYEQYF,TGTGCCAGCAGCAACTTACCACTAGCGTATGTATCCTACGAGCAGTACTTC
NA,TRBV9,NA,TRBJ2-1,CASSKDIAPYNEQFF,TGTGCCAGCAGCAAGGACATCGCTCCCTACAATGAGCAGTTCTTC
NA,TRBV5-4,NA,TRBJ2-1,CASSLGTNEQFF,TGTGCCAGCAGCTTGGGGACTAATGAGCAGTTCTTC
NA,TRBV6-6,NA,TRBJ2-1,CASSYEPYNEQFF,TGTGCCAGCAGTTACGAGCCATACAATGAGCAGTTCTTC